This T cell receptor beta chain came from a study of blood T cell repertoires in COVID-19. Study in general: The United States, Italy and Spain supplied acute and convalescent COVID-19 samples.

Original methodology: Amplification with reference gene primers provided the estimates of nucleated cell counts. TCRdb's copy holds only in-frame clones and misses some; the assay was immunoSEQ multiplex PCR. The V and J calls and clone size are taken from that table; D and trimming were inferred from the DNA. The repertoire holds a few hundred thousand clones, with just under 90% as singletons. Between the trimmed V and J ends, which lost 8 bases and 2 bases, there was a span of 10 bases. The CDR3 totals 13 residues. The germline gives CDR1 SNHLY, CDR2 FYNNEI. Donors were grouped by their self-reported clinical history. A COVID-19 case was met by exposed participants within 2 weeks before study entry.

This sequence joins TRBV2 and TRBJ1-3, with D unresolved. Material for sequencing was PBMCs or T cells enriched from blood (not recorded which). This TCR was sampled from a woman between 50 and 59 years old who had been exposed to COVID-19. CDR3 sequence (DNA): TGTGCCAGCTCGTGGACTACTGGAAACACCATATATTTT. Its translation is CASSWTTGNTIYF.